Listed below are T cell receptor beta chains from one sample, sequenced in a study of cytomegalovirus exposure and HLA in healthy donors. The assay was immunoSEQ multiplex PCR, and TCRdb's table has in-frame clones only and misses some. The sample lists about 240,000 clones; 85% to 90% were seen once. Sequenced sample: PBMCs. The receptors derive from a man between 18 and 35 years old in good health and CMV-seronegative. Each CDR3 is given with its conserved first and last residue. Each record gives: J gene, D gene, V gene, CDR3 protein, CDR3 DNA. A D gene is named only where the DNA matches it firmly.

TRBJ2-3 TRBD2 TRBV5-4 CASSLGLAASTDTQYF TGTGCCAGCAGCTTGGGGCTAGCGGCTAGCACAGATACGCAGTATTTT
TRBJ1-1 - TRBV25-1 CASSGTDNTEAFF TGTGCCAGCAGTGGGACAGATAACACTGAAGCTTTCTTT
TRBJ2-3 - TRBV4-3 CASSQAKGEGTQYF TGCGCCAGCAGCCAAGCGAAGGGGGAGGGTACGCAGTATTTT
TRBJ2-7 - TRBV28 CASSLIQSYEQYF TGTGCCAGCAGTTTAATACAGTCCTACGAGCAGTACTTC
TRBJ2-3 TRBD1 TRBV6-5 CASSTPGTGADTQYF TGTGCCAGCAGTACCCCCGGGACAGGGGCAGATACGCAGTATTTT
TRBJ2-7 - TRBV10-2 CASSDTETYEQYF TGCGCCAGCAGTGACACCGAGACATACGAGCAGTACTTC
TRBJ1-1 TRBD1 TRBV5-1 CASSAGQGLVTEAFF TGCGCCAGCAGCGCGGGACAGGGGTTAGTCACTGAAGCTTTCTTT
TRBJ1-1 TRBD1 TRBV7-3 CASSATGSGTEAFF TGTGCCAGCAGCGCGACAGGGAGCGGAACTGAAGCTTTCTTT
TRBJ2-2 TRBD2 TRBV27 CASRASGRHTGELFF TGTGCCAGCAGGGCTAGCGGGAGACACACCGGGGAGCTGTTTTTT
TRBJ2-4 TRBD1 TRBV2 CASSGGQGNIQYF TGTGCCAGCAGTGGGGGACAGGGAAACATTCAGTACTTC
TRBJ1-5 - TRBV6-6 CASRSLNQPQHF TGTGCCAGCAGGTCCTTAAATCAGCCCCAGCATTTT
TRBJ2-1 TRBD2 TRBV11-3 CASSLLRAGDNEQFF TGTGCCAGCAGCTTACTCCGAGCGGGAGACAATGAGCAGTTCTTC
TRBJ2-1 TRBD2 TRBV19 CASSVLAYNEQFF TGTGCCAGTAGTGTACTAGCGTACAATGAGCAGTTCTTC
TRBJ2-7 - TRBV19 CASSQWGDSSPYEQYF TGTGCCAGTAGCCAATGGGGGGACAGTAGCCCCTACGAGCAGTACTTC
TRBJ1-6 - TRBV5-4 CASSLVLYSYNSPLHF TGTGCCAGCAGCTTAGTCCTCTACTCCTATAATTCACCCCTCCACTTT
TRBJ2-7 TRBD1 TRBV18 CASSPGGTGLFEQYF TGTGCCAGCTCTCCGGGTGGGACAGGGCTCTTCGAGCAGTACTTC
TRBJ2-3 - TRBV10-1 CASSGPGSTDTQYF TGCGCCAGCAGTGGGCCCGGGAGCACAGATACGCAGTATTTT